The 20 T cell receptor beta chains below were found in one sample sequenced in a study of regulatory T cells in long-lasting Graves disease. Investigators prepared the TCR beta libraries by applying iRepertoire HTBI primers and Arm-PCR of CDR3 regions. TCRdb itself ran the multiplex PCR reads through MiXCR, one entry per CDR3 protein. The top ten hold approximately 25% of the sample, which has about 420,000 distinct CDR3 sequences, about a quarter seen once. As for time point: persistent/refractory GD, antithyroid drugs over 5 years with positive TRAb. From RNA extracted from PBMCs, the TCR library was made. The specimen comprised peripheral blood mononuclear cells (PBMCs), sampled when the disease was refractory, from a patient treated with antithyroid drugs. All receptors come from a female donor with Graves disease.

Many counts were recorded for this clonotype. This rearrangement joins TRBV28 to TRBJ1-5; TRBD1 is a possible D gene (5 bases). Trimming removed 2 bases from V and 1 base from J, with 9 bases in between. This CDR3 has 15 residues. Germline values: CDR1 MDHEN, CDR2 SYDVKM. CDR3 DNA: TGTGCCAGCAGTTTAAGGGGTGGAAGCAATCAGCCCCAGCATTTT. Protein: CASSLRGGSNQPQHF. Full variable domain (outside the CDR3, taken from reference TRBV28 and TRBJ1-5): DVKVTQSSRYLVKRTGEKVFLECVQDMDHENMFWYRQDPGLGLRLIYFSYDVKMKEKGDIPEGYSVSREKKERFSLILESASTNQTSMYLCASSLRGGSNQPQHFGDGTRLSIL.

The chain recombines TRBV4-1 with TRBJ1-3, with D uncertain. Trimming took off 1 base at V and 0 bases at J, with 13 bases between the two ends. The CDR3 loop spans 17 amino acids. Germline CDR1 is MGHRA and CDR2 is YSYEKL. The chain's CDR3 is CASSQGKARFSGNTIYF. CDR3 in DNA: TGCGCCAGCAGCCAAGGGAAGGCCAGGTTCTCTGGAAACACCATATATTTT.

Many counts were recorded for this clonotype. Here the CDR3 reads CSAPRGNSYEQYF. In DNA, the CDR3 is TGCAGTGCCCCCAGGGGAAACTCCTACGAGCAGTACTTC. This chain uses TRBV20-1 with TRBJ2-7, with D maybe TRBD1 (6 bases). Germline lookup yields CDR1 DFQATT and CDR2 SNEGSKA (reference sequence). Trimming took 6 bases from V and 0 from J, leaving 12 bases between them. The CDR3 covers 13 residues.

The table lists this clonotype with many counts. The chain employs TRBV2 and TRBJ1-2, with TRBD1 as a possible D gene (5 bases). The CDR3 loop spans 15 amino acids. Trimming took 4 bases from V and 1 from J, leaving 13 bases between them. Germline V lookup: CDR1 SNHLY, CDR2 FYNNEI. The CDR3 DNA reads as TGTGCCAGCAGTGGGACCGGGGGGGGTAACTATGGCTACACCTTC. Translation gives CASSGTGGGNYGYTF.

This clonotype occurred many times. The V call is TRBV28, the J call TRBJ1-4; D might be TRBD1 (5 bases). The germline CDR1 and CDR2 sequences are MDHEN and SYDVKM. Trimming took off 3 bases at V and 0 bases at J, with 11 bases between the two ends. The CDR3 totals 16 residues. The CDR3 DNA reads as TGTGCCAGCAGTTTTGTCCGGGGCGCAACTAATGAAAAACTGTTTTTT. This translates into CASSFVRGATNEKLFF.

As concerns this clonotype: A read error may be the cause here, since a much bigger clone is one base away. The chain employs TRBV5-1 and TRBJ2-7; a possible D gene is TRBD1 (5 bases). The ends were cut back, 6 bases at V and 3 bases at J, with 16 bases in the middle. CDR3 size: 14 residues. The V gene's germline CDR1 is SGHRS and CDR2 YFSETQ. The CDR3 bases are TGCGCCAGCACCTATCAGACAGAGAGCTACGAGCAGTACTTC. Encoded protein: CASTYQTESYEQYF.

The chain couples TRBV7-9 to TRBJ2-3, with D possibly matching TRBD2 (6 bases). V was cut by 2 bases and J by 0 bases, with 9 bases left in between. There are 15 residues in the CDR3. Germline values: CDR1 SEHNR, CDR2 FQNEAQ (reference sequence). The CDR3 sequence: CASSLRGGSTDTQYF. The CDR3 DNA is TGTGCCAGCAGCTTACGCGGAGGGAGCACAGATACGCAGTATTTT.

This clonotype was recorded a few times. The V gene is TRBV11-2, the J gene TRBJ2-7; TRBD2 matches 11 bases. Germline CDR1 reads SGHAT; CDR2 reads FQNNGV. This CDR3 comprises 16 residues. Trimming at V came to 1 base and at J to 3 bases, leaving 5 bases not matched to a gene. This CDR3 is CASSLVSLAGGYEQYF. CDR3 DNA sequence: TGTGCCAGCAGCTTAGTCTCGCTAGCGGGAGGCTACGAGCAGTACTTC. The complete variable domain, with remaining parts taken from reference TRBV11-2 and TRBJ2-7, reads EAGVAQSPRYKIIEKRQSVAFWCNPISGHATLYWYQQILGQGPKLLIQFQNNGVVDDSQLPKDRFSAERLKGVDSTLKIQPAKLEDSAVYLCASSLVSLAGGYEQYFGPGTRLTVT.

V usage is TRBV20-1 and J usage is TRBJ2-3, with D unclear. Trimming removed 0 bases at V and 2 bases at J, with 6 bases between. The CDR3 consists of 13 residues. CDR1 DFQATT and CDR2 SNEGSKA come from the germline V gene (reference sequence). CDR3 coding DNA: TGCAGTGCTAGAGATCCGAACACAGATACGCAGTATTTT. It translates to CSARDPNTDTQYF.

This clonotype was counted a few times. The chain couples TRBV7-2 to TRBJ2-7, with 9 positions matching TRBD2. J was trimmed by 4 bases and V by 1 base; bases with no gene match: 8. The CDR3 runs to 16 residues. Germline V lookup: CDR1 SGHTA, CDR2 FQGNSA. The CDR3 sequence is CASSLVGSSGMYEQYF. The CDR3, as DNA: TGTGCCAGCAGCTTAGTGGGTTCTAGCGGGATGTACGAGCAGTACTTC.

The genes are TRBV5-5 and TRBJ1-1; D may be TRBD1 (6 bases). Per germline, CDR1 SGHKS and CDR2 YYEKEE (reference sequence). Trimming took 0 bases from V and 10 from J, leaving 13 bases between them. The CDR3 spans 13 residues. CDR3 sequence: CASSLDGGRGAFF. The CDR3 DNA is TGTGCCAGCAGCTTGGATGGGGGGCGCGGAGCTTTCTTT.

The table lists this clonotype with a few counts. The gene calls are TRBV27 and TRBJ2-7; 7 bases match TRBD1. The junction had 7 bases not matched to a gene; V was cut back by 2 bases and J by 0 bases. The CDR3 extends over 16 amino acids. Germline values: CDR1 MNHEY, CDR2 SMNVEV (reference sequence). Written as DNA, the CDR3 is TGTGCCAGCAGTTTAAGGGGACAGACAAGCTCCTACGAGCAGTACTTC. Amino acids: CASSLRGQTSSYEQYF.

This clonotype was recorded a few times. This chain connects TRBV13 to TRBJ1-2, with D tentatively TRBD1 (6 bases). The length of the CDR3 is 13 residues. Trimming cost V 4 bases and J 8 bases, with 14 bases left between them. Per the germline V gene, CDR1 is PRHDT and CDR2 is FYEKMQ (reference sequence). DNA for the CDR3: TGTGCCAGCAGCTATCGAACAGGGAACGGCTACACCTTC. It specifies CASSYRTGNGYTF. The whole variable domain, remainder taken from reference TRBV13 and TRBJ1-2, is AAGVIQSPRHLIKEKRETATLKCYPIPRHDTVYWYQQGPGQDPQFLISFYEKMQSDKGSIPDRFSAQQFSDYHSELNMSSLELGDSALYFCASSYRTGNGYTFGSGTRLTVV.

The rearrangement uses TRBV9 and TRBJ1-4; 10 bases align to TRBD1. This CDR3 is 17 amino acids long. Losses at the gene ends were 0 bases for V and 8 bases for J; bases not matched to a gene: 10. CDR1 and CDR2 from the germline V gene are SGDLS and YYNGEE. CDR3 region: CASSVGGGTGVEEKLFF. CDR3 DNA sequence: TGTGCCAGCAGCGTAGGAGGCGGGACAGGGGTTGAAGAAAAACTGTTTTTT.

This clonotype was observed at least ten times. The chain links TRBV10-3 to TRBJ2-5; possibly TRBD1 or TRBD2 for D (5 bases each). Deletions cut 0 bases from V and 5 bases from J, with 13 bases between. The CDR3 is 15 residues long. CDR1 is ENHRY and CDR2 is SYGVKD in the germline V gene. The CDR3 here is CAISESSGAGETQYF. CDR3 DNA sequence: TGTGCCATCAGTGAGTCGTCCGGGGCTGGGGAGACCCAGTACTTC.

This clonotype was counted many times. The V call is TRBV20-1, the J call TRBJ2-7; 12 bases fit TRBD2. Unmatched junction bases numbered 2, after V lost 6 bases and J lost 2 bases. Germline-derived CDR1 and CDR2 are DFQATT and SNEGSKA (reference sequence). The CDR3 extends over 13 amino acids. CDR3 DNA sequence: TGCAGTGCACGGACTAGCGGGACCTACGAGCAGTACTTC. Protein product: CSARTSGTYEQYF.

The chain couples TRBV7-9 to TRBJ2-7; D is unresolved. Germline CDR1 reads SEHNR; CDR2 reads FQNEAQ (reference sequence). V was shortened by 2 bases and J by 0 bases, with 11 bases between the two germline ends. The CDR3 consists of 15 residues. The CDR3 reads CASSLLLAASYEQYF. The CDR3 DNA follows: TGTGCCAGCAGCTTATTACTTGCGGCCTCCTACGAGCAGTACTTC. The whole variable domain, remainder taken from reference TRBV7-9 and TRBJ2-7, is DTGVSQNPRHKITKRGQNVTFRCDPISEHNRLYWYRQTLGQGPEFLTYFQNEAQLEKSRLLSDRFSAERPKGSFSTLEIQRTEQGDSAMYLCASSLLLAASYEQYFGPGTRLTVT.

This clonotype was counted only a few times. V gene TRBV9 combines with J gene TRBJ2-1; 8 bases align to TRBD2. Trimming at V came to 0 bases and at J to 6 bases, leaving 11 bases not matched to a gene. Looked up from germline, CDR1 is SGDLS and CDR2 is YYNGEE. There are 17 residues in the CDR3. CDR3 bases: TGTGCCAGCAGCGTAGGTTCTAGCGGGTTTTCTTTCAATGAGCAGTTCTTC. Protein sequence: CASSVGSSGFSFNEQFF.

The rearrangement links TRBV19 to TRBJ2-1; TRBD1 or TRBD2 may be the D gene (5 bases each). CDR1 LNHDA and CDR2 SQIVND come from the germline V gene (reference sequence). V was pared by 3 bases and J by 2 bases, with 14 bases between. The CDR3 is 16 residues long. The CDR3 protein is CASSMEGTGPYNEQFF. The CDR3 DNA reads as TGTGCCAGTAGTATGGAAGGGACCGGCCCCTACAATGAGCAGTTCTTC.

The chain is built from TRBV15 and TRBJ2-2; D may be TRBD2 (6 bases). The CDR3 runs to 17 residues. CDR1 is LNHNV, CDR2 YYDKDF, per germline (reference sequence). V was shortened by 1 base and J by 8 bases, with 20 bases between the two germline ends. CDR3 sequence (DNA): TGTGCCACCAGCAGAGGAAAAACTAGGGAGGATGGAGGGGAGCTGTTTTTT. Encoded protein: CATSRGKTREDGGELFF.